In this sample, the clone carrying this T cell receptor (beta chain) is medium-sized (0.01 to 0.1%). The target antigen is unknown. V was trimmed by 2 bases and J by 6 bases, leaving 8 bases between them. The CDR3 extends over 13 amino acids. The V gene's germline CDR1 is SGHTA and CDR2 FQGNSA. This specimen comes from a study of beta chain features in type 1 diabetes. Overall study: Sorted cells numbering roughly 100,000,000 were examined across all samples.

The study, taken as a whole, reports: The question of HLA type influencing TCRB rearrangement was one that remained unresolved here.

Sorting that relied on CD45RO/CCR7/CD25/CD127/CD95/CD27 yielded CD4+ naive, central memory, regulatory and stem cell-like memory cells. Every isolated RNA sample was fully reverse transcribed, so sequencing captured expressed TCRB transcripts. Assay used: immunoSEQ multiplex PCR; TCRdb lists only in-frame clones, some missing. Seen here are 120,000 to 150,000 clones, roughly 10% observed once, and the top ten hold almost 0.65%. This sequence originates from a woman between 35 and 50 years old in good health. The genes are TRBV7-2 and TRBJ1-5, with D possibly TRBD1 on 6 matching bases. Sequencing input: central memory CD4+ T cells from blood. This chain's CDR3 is CASSLTGSQPQHF. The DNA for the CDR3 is TGTGCCAGCAGCTTAACAGGGTCTCAGCCCCAGCATTTT.